The rows below give T cell receptor beta chains drawn from one sample of a study of shared clonotypes between healthy human individuals. Generated by immunoSEQ multiplex PCR, the TCRdb table keeps only in-frame clones and is missing some. The sample lists some 650,000 clones; about 97% were seen once. Sequencing input: naive CD4+ T cells sorted from blood. These receptors originate from a woman in her twenties or thirties in good health. Each CDR3 is given with its conserved first and last residue. Fields, in order: J gene, CDR3 length, V gene, clone size, D gene, CDR3 DNA, CDR3 protein. D genes are given only for firm matches. A clone size is listed for some rows: how often the clone was seen (once, few, many), or a class if it is expanded.

TRBJ1-5,14,TRBV7-2,NA,NA,TGTGCCAGCAGCAAAGGGACCTGGGCGCAGCCCCAGCATTTT,CASSKGTWAQPQHF
TRBJ1-1,13,TRBV28,NA,NA,TGTGCCAGCTTCCGGGGAGGGGGCACTGAAGCTTTCTTT,CASFRGGGTEAFF
TRBJ2-7,14,TRBV19,NA,NA,TGTGCCAGTAGTATGTCAGGGTTCTCCTACGAGCAGTACTTC,CASSMSGFSYEQYF
TRBJ1-4,14,TRBV6-5,NA,NA,TGTGCCAGCAGTTACAGGAACAGCCCTGAAAAACTGTTTTTT,CASSYRNSPEKLFF
TRBJ1-4,15,TRBV15,NA,NA,TGTGCCACCAGCAGAGTCGCAGGGCGGGAGGAAAAACTGTTTTTT,CATSRVAGREEKLFF
TRBJ1-5,15,TRBV28,NA,NA,TGTGCCAGCAGTTTGATCCCCGGGCTCAATCAGCCCCAGCATTTT,CASSLIPGLNQPQHF
TRBJ2-6,15,TRBV10-2,NA,NA,TGCGCCAGCACGGTAGGGGAAACTGGGGCCAACGTCCTGACTTTC,CASTVGETGANVLTF
TRBJ2-1,11,TRBV20-1,NA,NA,TGCAGTGCTGCCCCCTACAATGAGCAGTTCTTC,CSAAPYNEQFF
TRBJ2-1,13,TRBV28,NA,NA,TGTGCCAGCAGTCCGACAGACTGGAATGAGCAGTTCTTC,CASSPTDWNEQFF
TRBJ2-3,15,TRBV19,NA,TRBD1,TGTGCCAGTAGTATTTGGACAGGGAGAGGAGATACGCAGTATTTT,CASSIWTGRGDTQYF
TRBJ2-7,17,TRBV14,NA,NA,TGTGCCAGCAGCCAAGCCTGGTTGGGGGCTACACGTAGCGAGCAGTACTTC,CASSQAWLGATRSEQYF
TRBJ2-1,14,TRBV28,NA,NA,TGTGCCAGCAAAATAGGGTTGGCCTACAATGAGCAGTTCTTC,CASKIGLAYNEQFF
TRBJ2-7,13,TRBV11-3,few,NA,TGTGCCAGCAGCTTCGGGGGAACCTACGAGCAGTACTTC,CASSFGGTYEQYF
TRBJ2-2,12,TRBV19,NA,NA,TGTGCCAGTTCGGTGCGTATCGGGGAGCTGTTTTTT,CASSVRIGELFF
TRBJ1-1,13,TRBV27,NA,NA,TGTGCCAGCAGTCCTAGAGGGAACACTGAAGCTTTCTTT,CASSPRGNTEAFF
TRBJ2-1,12,TRBV6-6,NA,NA,TGTGCCAGCAGTAGCCCCCTAGAGGATAAGTTCTTC,CASSSPLEDKFF
TRBJ1-2,15,TRBV19,NA,NA,TGTGCCAGTAGTACCCATTGGAAGGGGATTGATGGCTACACCTTC,CASSTHWKGIDGYTF
TRBJ2-5,14,TRBV5-4,NA,NA,TGTGCCAGCAGCTTCGGCTCTTACCAAGAGACCCAGTACTTC,CASSFGSYQETQYF
TRBJ1-1,13,TRBV30,NA,TRBD1,TGTGCCTGGAGCGAAGGACAGGGGGCGGTTCTTTTCTTT,CAWSEGQGAVLFF
TRBJ2-4,16,TRBV28,NA,NA,TGTGCCAGCTTACCAGGTCGGGTACTAGCCAAAAACATTCAGTACTTC,CASLPGRVLAKNIQYF
TRBJ2-7,15,TRBV5-6,NA,NA,TGTGCCAGCAGCTTGGGTCAGGTGATCCTCTACGAGCAGTACTTC,CASSLGQVILYEQYF
TRBJ2-2,16,TRBV19,NA,TRBD2,TGTGCCAGTAGTATAGATATTAGCGGGACGACCGGGGAGCTGTTTTTT,CASSIDISGTTGELFF
TRBJ1-2,13,TRBV7-9,NA,TRBD1,TGTGCCAGCAGCCCAGAATCGGGACAGGGATGCACCTTC,CASSPESGQGCTF
TRBJ2-3,15,TRBV7-7,NA,NA,TGTGCCAGCAGCCCACAGGTGGGGCGCACAGATACGCAGTATTTT,CASSPQVGRTDTQYF
TRBJ2-5,13,TRBV19,NA,NA,TGTGCCAGTAGCCTAAGCCGGGGGGAGACCCAGTACTTC,CASSLSRGETQYF
TRBJ2-5,17,TRBV4-1,NA,TRBD1,TGCGCCAGCAGGAAGGGGGCGAAGGTGTTCCTGGGGGAGACCCAGTACTTC,CASRKGAKVFLGETQYF
TRBJ2-7,17,TRBV27,NA,TRBD2,TGTGCCAGCAGTTTAGCCAGGGGACTAGCGGACCGCTACGAGCAGTACTTC,CASSLARGLADRYEQYF
TRBJ1-1,15,TRBV21-1,NA,NA,TGTGCCAGCAGCAGTCAGCCCGAAGCGAACACTGAAGCTTTCTTT,CASSSQPEANTEAFF
TRBJ1-1,13,TRBV14,NA,NA,TGTGCCAGCAGCCAGGTGTGGGGCACTGAAGCTTTCTTT,CASSQVWGTEAFF
TRBJ2-3,13,TRBV5-6,NA,NA,TGTGCCAGCAGCCCAAGACGGAAAGATACGCAGTATTTT,CASSPRRKDTQYF
TRBJ2-1,16,TRBV19,NA,TRBD2,TGTGCCAGTAGTATTAAAGCGGGAGTAGTACACAATGAGCAGTTCTTC,CASSIKAGVVHNEQFF
TRBJ2-7,13,TRBV7-9,NA,NA,TGTGCCAGCAGCTTAGGCAGGACTTACGAGCAGTACTTC,CASSLGRTYEQYF
TRBJ2-7,13,TRBV30,NA,NA,TGTGCCTGGAATTGGGGGCGGTTGGGCGAGCAGTACTTC,CAWNWGRLGEQYF
TRBJ2-3,15,TRBV7-3,NA,NA,TGTGCCAGCAGCTTAACGAAGGCTCGCACAGATACGCAGTATTTT,CASSLTKARTDTQYF
TRBJ2-3,14,TRBV25-1,NA,NA,TGTGCCAGCGATGGGGGATTCGGCACAGATACGCAGTATTTT,CASDGGFGTDTQYF
TRBJ2-3,16,TRBV11-1,NA,TRBD1,TGTGCCAGCAGCATCCGGACAGGGGGCTACACAGATACGCAGTATTTT,CASSIRTGGYTDTQYF
TRBJ1-2,16,TRBV6-1,NA,NA,TGTGCCAGCAGTGATTCAGGGGCGCGGTCTATCTATGGCTACACCTTC,CASSDSGARSIYGYTF
TRBJ1-2,15,TRBV27,NA,TRBD1,TGTGCCAGCATCTCGGACAGGGGGCAAAGGAATGGCTACACCTTC,CASISDRGQRNGYTF
TRBJ2-7,14,TRBV5-1,NA,NA,TGCGCCAGCAGCTTGGAACAGGGGGGGCACGAGCAGTACTTC,CASSLEQGGHEQYF
TRBJ2-1,15,TRBV11-3,NA,TRBD1,TGTGCCAGCAGCGCCGGACAGGGTGACTACAATGAGCAGTTCTTC,CASSAGQGDYNEQFF